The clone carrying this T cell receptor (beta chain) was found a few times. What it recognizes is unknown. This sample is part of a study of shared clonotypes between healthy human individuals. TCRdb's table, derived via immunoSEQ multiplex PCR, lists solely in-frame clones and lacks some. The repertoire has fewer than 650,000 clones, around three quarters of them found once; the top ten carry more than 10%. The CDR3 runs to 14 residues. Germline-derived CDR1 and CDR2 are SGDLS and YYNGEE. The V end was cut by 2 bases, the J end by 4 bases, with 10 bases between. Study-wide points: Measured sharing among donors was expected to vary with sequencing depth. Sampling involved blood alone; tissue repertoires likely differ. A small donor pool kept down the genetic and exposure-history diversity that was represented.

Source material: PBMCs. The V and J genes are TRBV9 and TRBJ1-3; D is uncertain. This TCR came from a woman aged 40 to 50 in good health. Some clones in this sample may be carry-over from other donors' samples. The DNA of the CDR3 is TGTGCCAGCAGCGTTATGTATGGCGGAAACACCATATATTTT. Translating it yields CASSVMYGGNTIYF.